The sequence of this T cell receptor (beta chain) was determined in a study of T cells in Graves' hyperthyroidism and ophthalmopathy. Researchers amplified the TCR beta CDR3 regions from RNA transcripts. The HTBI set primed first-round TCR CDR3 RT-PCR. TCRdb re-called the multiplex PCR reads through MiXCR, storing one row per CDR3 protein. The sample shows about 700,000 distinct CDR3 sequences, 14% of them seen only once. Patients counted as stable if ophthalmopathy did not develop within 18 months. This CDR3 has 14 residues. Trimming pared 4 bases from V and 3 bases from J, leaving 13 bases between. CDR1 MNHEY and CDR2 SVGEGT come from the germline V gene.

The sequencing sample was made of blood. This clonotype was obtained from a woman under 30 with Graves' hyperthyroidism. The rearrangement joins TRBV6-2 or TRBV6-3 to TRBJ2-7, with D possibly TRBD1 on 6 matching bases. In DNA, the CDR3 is TGTGCCAGCAGTTCAAGGACAGCGAACTACGAGCAGTACTTC. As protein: CASSSRTANYEQYF.